Listed here are 32 T cell receptor beta chains from one sample, sequenced in a study of T-cell reconstitution after alpha-beta-depleted transplantation in children. Unique molecular identifiers tagged the TCRbeta library. TCRdb used MiXCR to reprocess the PCR reads, holding one entry per CDR3 protein. The sample has about 870,000 distinct CDR3 sequences; less than 20% are singletons. Sequenced here: PBMCs, mostly from graft donor cells, sampled 360 days after TCRalphabeta/CD19-depleted stem cell transplant. The source of these receptors is a male patient between 10 and 17 years old who had a stem cell transplant for acute lymphoblastic leukemia, so the T cells may come from the graft donor.

The chain is built from TRBV7-9 and TRBJ2-1; no firm D call. Germline-derived CDR1 and CDR2 are SEHNR and FQNEAQ (reference sequence). The CDR3 extends over 9 amino acids. Trimming removed 7 bases at V and 9 bases at J, with 4 bases between. The CDR3 sequence is CASNSEQFF. DNA of the CDR3: TGTGCCAGCAACTCTGAGCAGTTCTTC.

This clonotype was found a few times. J is TRBJ2-1 and V is TRBV5-1; no clear D. The CDR3 contains 16 residues. V gave up 3 bases and J gave up 3 bases, with 16 bases separating them. Germline V CDR1 and CDR2: SGHRS, YFSETQ. CDR3 protein: CASSYHRVDFYNEQFF. The CDR3 DNA sequence: TGCGCCAGCAGCTACCACCGGGTTGACTTCTACAATGAGCAGTTCTTC.

This sequence joins TRBV4-1 and TRBJ1-5, with TRBD1 identical over 8 bases. Germline V gives CDR1 MGHRA, CDR2 YSYEKL. Trimming at V came to 1 base and at J to 7 bases, leaving 9 bases not matched to a gene. The CDR3 loop spans 16 amino acids. CDR3 residues: CASSQVGQGEGQPQHF. CDR3 coding DNA: TGCGCCAGCAGCCAAGTTGGACAGGGTGAGGGGCAGCCCCAGCATTTT.

This clonotype turned up a few times. The chain uses TRBV27 and TRBJ2-7, with unresolved D. The CDR3 loop spans 11 amino acids. V dropped 8 bases and J dropped 5 bases, with 10 bases sitting between them. CDR1 is MNHEY and CDR2 is SMNVEV in the germline V gene (reference sequence). Written as DNA, the CDR3 is TGTGCCAGCGGAGCCCGCAACGAGCAGTACTTC. This translates into CASGARNEQYF.

The genes are TRBV5-1 and TRBJ2-7; 11 bases are a match to TRBD2. CDR1 SGHRS and CDR2 YFSETQ come from the germline V gene. The trim removed 1 base at V and 5 bases at J, leaving 5 bases unmatched. The CDR3 covers 15 residues. CDR3 coding DNA: TGCGCCAGCAGCTTGTTAGCGGGAGGGCTGAACGAGCAGTACTTC. Translating it yields CASSLLAGGLNEQYF.

CDR3 loop: CASSRAGGVQYNEQFF. The CDR3 DNA is TGCGCCAGCAGTCGAGCGGGAGGGGTTCAATACAATGAGCAGTTCTTC. V and J are TRBV10-2 and TRBJ2-1, with TRBD2 identical over 10 bases. CDR3 length: 16 residues. CDR1 and CDR2 (germline): WSHSY, SAAADI. V shed 5 bases and J 4 bases; nucleotides not matched to a gene: 8.

This clonotype has only a few counts. The V call is TRBV6-2 or TRBV6-3, the J call TRBJ2-2; the match to TRBD2 covers 15 bases. With V trimmed by 4 bases and J by 0 bases, 9 bases remained unmatched. The CDR3 covers 20 residues. CDR1 is MNHEY and CDR2 is SVGEGT in the germline V gene. Written as DNA, the CDR3 is TGTGCCAGCAGTTGGCCGGGACTAGCGGGAGGCCTCGCGAACACCGGGGAGCTGTTTTTT. It is translated as CASSWPGLAGGLANTGELFF.

There are many counts of this clonotype. The rearrangement uses TRBV5-1 and TRBJ2-2, with 11 bases matching TRBD2. The germline V gene has CDR1 SGHRS and CDR2 YFSETQ. The V and J ends lost 1 base and 1 base, in that order; junction bases with no gene match: 3. This CDR3 has 17 amino acids. The CDR3 here is CASSLPGTSGNTGELFF. DNA of the CDR3: TGCGCCAGCAGCTTGCCCGGGACTAGCGGGAACACCGGGGAGCTGTTTTTT.

This clonotype has a handful of counts. The V gene is TRBV20-1, the J gene TRBJ2-7; maybe TRBD2 (7 bases). V shed 2 bases and J shed 12 bases, with 23 bases lying between them. Germline V gives CDR1 DFQATT, CDR2 SNEGSKA (reference sequence). The CDR3 has 14 residues. The CDR3 DNA follows: TGCAGTGCTAGAAATAGGCCAACCGGGGGGCGGTGGTACTTC. This translates into CSARNRPTGGRWYF.

There are a few counts of this clonotype. This sequence joins TRBV5-1 and TRBJ1-2, with a weak D call TRBD1 (5 bases). The CDR3 runs 13 residues. Trimming stripped 1 base from V and 8 bases from J, with 12 bases between. Germline V gives CDR1 SGHRS, CDR2 YFSETQ. CDR3 sequence (DNA): TGCGCCAGCAGCTTGCCTCAGGGTGGAGGCTACACCTTC. This encodes CASSLPQGGGYTF.

This chain connects TRBV9 to TRBJ2-7; tentatively, D is TRBD2 (5 bases). The CDR3 runs 16 residues. The V end was cut by 3 bases, the J end by 2 bases, with 18 bases between. Germline CDR1 and CDR2: SGDLS and YYNGEE. The CDR3 DNA sequence: TGTGCCAGCAGCGCCGGCGGGCACCCTCAGCCCTACGAGCAGTACTTC. The encoded protein is CASSAGGHPQPYEQYF.

This clonotype was seen more than once but under ten times. The chain links TRBV7-2 to TRBJ2-1, with D hard to call. The ends were cut back, 2 bases at V and 8 bases at J, with 7 bases in the middle. The CDR3 has 12 amino acids. The germline gives CDR1 SGHTA, CDR2 FQGNSA. CDR3 sequence: CASSLKLHEQFF. Here the CDR3 DNA reads TGTGCCAGCAGCTTAAAACTCCATGAGCAGTTCTTC. The full variable domain, its missing parts supplied by reference TRBV7-2 and TRBJ2-1, is GAGVSQSPSNKVTEKGKDVELRCDPISGHTALYWYRQSLGQGLEFLIYFQGNSAPDKSGLPSDRFSAERTGGSVSTLTIQRTQQEDSAVYLCASSLKLHEQFFGPGTRLTVL.

This clonotype was seen a handful of times. The chain is built from TRBV5-1 and TRBJ1-2; D possibly corresponds to TRBD1 (6 bases). The germline CDR1 and CDR2 sequences are SGHRS and YFSETQ. The CDR3 is made up of 14 amino acids. Trimming stripped 0 bases from V and 4 bases from J, with 10 bases between. The CDR3 DNA follows: TGCGCCAGCAGCTTGGAGGGGGGTAGCTATGGCTACACCTTC. It is translated as CASSLEGGSYGYTF.

This clonotype was counted only a few times. The genes are TRBV11-2 and TRBJ2-1; 7 bases are shared with TRBD1. After removal of 1 base from V and 8 bases from J, the junction contained 11 bases not matched to a gene. CDR1 is SGHAT and CDR2 is FQNNGV in the germline V gene. The CDR3 is 16 amino acids. The CDR3 loop reads CASSLVAGGMGDEQFF. CDR3 in DNA: TGTGCCAGCAGCTTAGTGGCAGGGGGTATGGGGGATGAGCAGTTCTTC.

This clonotype was counted between two and nine times. This CDR3 reads CASSRLAGLSYNEQFF. The CDR3 DNA reads as TGTGCCAGCAGCCGCCTAGCGGGGCTCTCCTACAATGAGCAGTTCTTC. The V gene is TRBV3-1, the J gene TRBJ2-1; 9 bases agree with TRBD2. Losses at the gene ends were 4 bases for V and 0 bases for J; bases not matched to a gene: 4. The CDR3 contains 16 residues. Germline V gene sequence: CDR1 LGHDT, CDR2 YNNKEL (reference sequence).

The table lists this clonotype with a few counts. The CDR3 loop is CASSYKVNTEAFF. The CDR3 DNA reads as TGTGCCAGCAGTTACAAGGTGAACACTGAAGCTTTCTTT. The chain uses TRBV6-6 and TRBJ1-1, with D unresolved. The CDR3 contains 13 residues. Germline loops: CDR1 MNHNY, CDR2 SVGAGI (reference sequence). V lost 2 bases to trimming and J lost 0 bases, with 4 bases between them.

There are a few counts of this clonotype. This rearrangement joins TRBV5-1 to TRBJ2-5; 8 bases agree with TRBD2. The V segment lost 2 bases and the J segment 5 bases; nucleotides outside the gene matches: 5. The germline V gene encodes CDR1 SGHRS and CDR2 YFSETQ. There are 14 residues in the CDR3. The CDR3 DNA sequence: TGCGCCAGCAGCTTTAGCGGGAACGGGGAGACCCAGTACTTC. Its protein is CASSFSGNGETQYF.

This clonotype was seen many times. This chain links TRBV15 with TRBJ2-1; D not resolved. The CDR3 is made up of 13 amino acids. Deletions cut 1 base from V and 7 bases from J, with 8 bases between. Looked up from germline, CDR1 is LNHNV and CDR2 is YYDKDF (reference sequence). CDR3 loop: CATSRAAMNEQFF. In nucleotides, the CDR3 is TGTGCCACCAGCAGAGCGGCAATGAATGAGCAGTTCTTC.

This clonotype was counted at least ten times. The chain has TRBV6-5 and TRBJ1-1; no reliable D call. V lost 6 bases and J 1 base, leaving 6 bases between the germline ends. CDR1 and CDR2 (germline): MNHEY, SVGAGI. The CDR3 has 12 amino acids. Here the CDR3 reads CASRGSNTEAFF. CDR3 in DNA: TGTGCCAGCAGGGGATCGAACACTGAAGCTTTCTTT.

In this sample, this clonotype turned up a few times. The chain couples TRBV27 to TRBJ1-5, with TRBD1 matching over 7 bases. V lost 2 bases, J lost 5 bases, and 3 bases stayed unmatched. The CDR3 loop spans 14 amino acids. Germline V gene sequence: CDR1 MNHEY, CDR2 SMNVEV (reference sequence). CDR3 nucleotides: TGTGCCAGCAGTTTAACGACAGGGTATCAGCCCCAGCATTTT. Its protein product is CASSLTTGYQPQHF.

J is TRBJ2-1 and V is TRBV10-1, with 12 bases identical to TRBD2. The germline V gene has CDR1 WNHNN and CDR2 SYGVQD (reference sequence). The ends lost 8 bases at V and 8 bases at J; junction bases unmatched: 10. This CDR3 is 15 amino acids long. The CDR3 DNA reads as TGCGCCAGCCAACTAGCGGGAGGTCCCTCGGATGAGCAGTTCTTC. Protein product: CASQLAGGPSDEQFF.

This clonotype came up a few times. The rearrangement joins TRBV25-1 to TRBJ2-1; 7 bases map to TRBD2. Trimming removed 1 base from V and 4 bases from J; junction bases left unmatched: 7. Germline V gene sequence: CDR1 MGHDK, CDR2 SYGVNS. The CDR3 totals 16 residues. CDR3 sequence (DNA): TGTGCCAGCAGTGAATTACGGCGGGAGCATTACAATGAGCAGTTCTTC. Amino acid sequence: CASSELRREHYNEQFF.

The chain joins TRBV20-1 to TRBJ2-3; unclear D gene. CDR3 size: 14 residues. CDR1 is DFQATT and CDR2 is SNEGSKA in the germline V gene (reference sequence). The V and J ends lost 0 bases and 1 base respectively, with 8 bases between them. The CDR3 loop reads CSAREQGRTDTQYF. CDR3 coding DNA: TGCAGTGCTAGAGAGCAAGGTCGCACAGATACGCAGTATTTT.

This clonotype has just a few counts. J is TRBJ2-7 and V is TRBV9; D gene ambiguous. From germline, CDR1 is SGDLS and CDR2 YYNGEE. This CDR3 is 14 amino acids long. The V end was cut by 4 bases, the J end by 4 bases, with 15 bases between. CDR3 sequence: CASSPYSRNYEQYF. Written as DNA, the CDR3 is TGTGCCAGCAGCCCCTATTCACGCAATTACGAGCAGTACTTC. The full variable domain, completed using reference TRBV9 and TRBJ2-7, is DSGVTQTPKHLITATGQRVTLRCSPRSGDLSVYWYQQSLDQGLQFLIQYYNGEERAKGNILERFSAQQFPDLHSELNLSSLELGDSALYFCASSPYSRNYEQYFGPGTRLTVT.

This clonotype was found a few times. This chain connects TRBV4-2 to TRBJ2-7; the D is unclear. CDR3 length: 16 amino acids. Trimming removed 3 bases from V and 1 base from J, with 16 bases in between. Germline assignment: CDR1 LGHNA and CDR2 YNFKEQ. The CDR3 is CASSQKGGLDSYEQYF. CDR3 coding DNA: TGTGCCAGCAGCCAGAAGGGCGGATTAGATTCCTACGAGCAGTACTTC.

The table lists this clonotype with many counts. This chain links TRBV7-2 with TRBJ2-7; D is undetermined. V was clipped by 2 bases and J by 2 bases, with 4 bases between them. Germline CDR1 SGHTA, CDR2 FQGNSA. The CDR3 runs 12 residues. CDR3 sequence reads: CASSLFTYEQYF. The CDR3 nucleotides are TGTGCCAGCAGCTTATTCACCTACGAGCAGTACTTC.

This clonotype appeared a few times. This chain links TRBV20-1 with TRBJ2-5; 8 bases map to TRBD1. This CDR3 has 14 amino acids. Germline CDR1 DFQATT, CDR2 SNEGSKA (reference sequence). After removal of 2 bases from V and 7 bases from J, the junction contained 9 bases not matched to a gene. Here the CDR3 DNA reads TGCAGTGCTAGATCAGGGGGCGGACGGCGGACCCAGTACTTC. Translated, it gives CSARSGGGRRTQYF.

This clonotype has only a few counts. This sequence joins TRBV10-3 and TRBJ1-2; a weak D match, TRBD1 (5 bases). This CDR3 has 12 residues. Trimming removed 4 bases at V and 7 bases at J, with 10 bases between. Germline-derived CDR1 and CDR2 are ENHRY and SYGVKD. DNA for the CDR3: TGTGCCATCAGTGCAAGGGGCGGTGGCTACACCTTC. Its protein is CAISARGGGYTF.

In its sample, this clonotype was seen a few times. This sequence joins TRBV25-1 and TRBJ2-7; D gene ambiguous. This CDR3 is built from 12 residues. The germline V and J ends were trimmed by 0 bases and 6 bases, with 6 bases remaining between them. Germline V gene sequence: CDR1 MGHDK, CDR2 SYGVNS. CDR3 sequence reads: CASSEYYGEQYF. DNA for the CDR3: TGTGCCAGCAGTGAATATTACGGCGAGCAGTACTTC.

The gene calls are TRBV28 and TRBJ1-5; D ambiguous. Trimming stripped 3 bases from V and 4 bases from J, with 13 bases between. Germline-derived CDR1 and CDR2 are MDHEN and SYDVKM. The CDR3 length is 15 residues. The CDR3 DNA reads as TGTGCCAGCAGTTTTAGGGTCCAGGAAAATCAGCCCCAGCATTTT. Residues: CASSFRVQENQPQHF.

The CDR3 reads CASRLLAGEGDEQFF. CDR3 DNA sequence: TGTGCCAGCAGACTACTAGCGGGAGAAGGTGATGAGCAGTTCTTC. This chain links TRBV5-6 with TRBJ2-1; 11 bases agree with TRBD2. This CDR3 has 15 residues. Germline V gene data show CDR1 as SGHDT and CDR2 as YYEEEE. The V and J ends lost 5 bases and 8 bases, in that order; junction bases with no gene match: 9.

This clonotype was seen a few times. The chain is built from TRBV20-1 and TRBJ1-2; unclear D gene. CDR1 and CDR2 from the germline V gene are DFQATT and SNEGSKA (reference sequence). The CDR3 is 13 amino acids. V was trimmed by 3 bases and J by 4 bases, leaving 12 bases between them. Here the CDR3 reads CSASGKDFYGYTF. The CDR3 DNA reads TGCAGTGCTAGCGGGAAGGACTTCTATGGCTACACCTTC.